This T cell receptor beta chain was captured by sequencing in a study of T cell responses to AZD1222 COVID-19 vaccine. Trimming removed 1 base from V and 10 bases from J, with 12 bases in between. In germline, CDR1 is SGHDT, CDR2 YYEEEE. This CDR3 spans 13 amino acids. The data were produced by immunoSEQ multiplex PCR, yet TCRdb's version contains in-frame clones alone and is incomplete. The repertoire holds around 120,000 clones, with approximately 90% as singletons. Findings of the study overall: A reported finding is that nearly half of spike-specific TCRs target unmutated variant regions.

This clone was recorded a few times. Its antigen is not identified. The sequence derives from an adult in good health. The V and J genes are TRBV5-6 and TRBJ1-5, with D perhaps matching TRBD1 (5 bases). This specimen consisted of peripheral blood, obtained on day 0 of AZD1222 vaccination. The CDR3 reads CASSLTGRIPQHF. CDR3 bases: TGTGCCAGCAGCTTGACAGGTAGAATCCCCCAGCATTTT.